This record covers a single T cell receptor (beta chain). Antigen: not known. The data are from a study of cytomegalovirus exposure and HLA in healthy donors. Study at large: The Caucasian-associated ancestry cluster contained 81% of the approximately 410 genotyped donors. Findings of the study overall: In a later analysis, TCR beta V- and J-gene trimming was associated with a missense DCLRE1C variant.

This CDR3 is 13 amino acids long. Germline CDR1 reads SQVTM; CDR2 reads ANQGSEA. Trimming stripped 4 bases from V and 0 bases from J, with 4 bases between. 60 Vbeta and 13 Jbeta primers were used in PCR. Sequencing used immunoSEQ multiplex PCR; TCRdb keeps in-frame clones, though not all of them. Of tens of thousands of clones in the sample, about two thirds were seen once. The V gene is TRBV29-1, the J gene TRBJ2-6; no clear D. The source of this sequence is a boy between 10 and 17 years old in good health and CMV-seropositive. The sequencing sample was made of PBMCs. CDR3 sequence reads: CSVGSSGANVLTF. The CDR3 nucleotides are TGCAGCGTTGGCAGCTCTGGGGCCAACGTCCTGACTTTC.